This TCR beta chain was observed in a study of blood T cell repertoires in COVID-19. Profiling relied on immunoSEQ multiplex PCR, and the TCRdb table lists in-frame clones only, not all of them. The profile shows 250,000 to 350,000 clones, approximately 88% of them singletons. One Seattle source followed patients from active infection through their disease course. The CDR3 length is 17 residues. With 2 bases clipped from V and 4 bases from J, the junction kept 11 bases outside the gene matches. From germline, CDR1 is MNHEY and CDR2 SMNVEV (reference sequence). This clonotype was sampled from a human donor with COVID-19, enrolled during active disease. The donor label of this sample is uncertain. Sequencing was performed on peripheral blood. The rearrangement uses TRBV27 and TRBJ2-1; 7 nucleotides align to TRBD2. CDR3 loop: CASSLPSGEGRYNEQFF. The CDR3 bases are TGTGCCAGCAGTTTACCCAGCGGGGAGGGCCGGTACAATGAGCAGTTCTTC.